The 5 T cell receptor beta chains reported below all come from one sample, sequenced in a study of cytomegalovirus exposure and HLA in healthy donors. The PCR was carried out with 60 Vbeta primers and 13 Jbeta primers. Sequencing was performed with immunoSEQ multiplex PCR; in TCRdb, only in-frame clones are kept and a portion is missing. Here the sample spans 50,000 to 70,000 clones, more than 70% being singletons. Sequencing used PBMCs. Receptors were obtained from a man aged 25 to 45 in good health and CMV-seropositive.

The gene calls are TRBV9 and TRBJ2-4, with D unclear. This CDR3 spans 12 amino acids. Germline CDR1 and CDR2: SGDLS and YYNGEE. V was clipped by 3 bases and J by 9 bases, with 10 bases between them. CDR3 in amino acids: CASSDLSGIQYF. As DNA, the CDR3 is TGTGCCAGCAGCGATCTGTCGGGCATTCAGTACTTC.

The chain has TRBV10-3 and TRBJ1-2; D might be TRBD1 (6 bases). The CDR3 is 13 residues long. From germline, CDR1 is ENHRY and CDR2 SYGVKD. The germline V and J ends were trimmed by 4 bases and 4 bases, with 10 bases remaining between them. CDR3 in DNA: TGTGCCATCAGTGTGGGGGCAGCCTATGGCTACACCTTC. Protein: CAISVGAAYGYTF.

The chain employs TRBV29-1 and TRBJ2-7; 9 nucleotides agree with TRBD1. CDR1 is SQVTM and CDR2 is ANQGSEA in the germline V gene. Trimming at V came to 6 bases and at J to 0 bases, leaving 6 bases not matched to a gene. The CDR3 contains 14 residues. CDR3 nucleotides: TGCAGCGTGGTGGGGGACAGGGTCTCCTACGAGCAGTACTTC. Translating gives CSVVGDRVSYEQYF.

The chain links TRBV4-3 to TRBJ2-7, with 8 nucleotides matching TRBD2. V shed 5 bases, J shed 4 bases, and the junction held 7 bases outside the gene matches. The germline CDR1 and CDR2 sequences are LGHNA and YSLEER. The CDR3 sequence is 14 residues long. CDR3 bases: TGCGCCAGCAGCTCTGGCCAGCGGGGGTACGAGCAGTACTTC. Protein: CASSSGQRGYEQYF.

The CDR3 DNA follows: TGTGCCAGCAGCCGGGTCCCAGCGGGGGTCACAGATACGCAGTATTTT. This sequence encodes CASSRVPAGVTDTQYF. The rearrangement joins TRBV7-2 to TRBJ2-3; TRBD2 matches 8 bases. The CDR3 consists of 16 residues. V shed 5 bases and J 2 bases; nucleotides not matched to a gene: 9. The germline V gene encodes CDR1 SGHTA and CDR2 FQGNSA. Looking up the rest from reference TRBV7-2 and TRBJ2-3 gives the full variable domain: GAGVSQSPSNKVTEKGKDVELRCDPISGHTALYWYRQSLGQGLEFLIYFQGNSAPDKSGLPSDRFSAERTGGSVSTLTIQRTQQEDSAVYLCASSRVPAGVTDTQYFGPGTRLTVL.